One TCR beta chain is described in this entry. What it binds is not known. This entry is derived from a study of cytomegalovirus exposure and HLA in healthy donors. The wider study: The 120 validation repertoires and the approximately 670 first-cohort repertoires shared a platform, a later analysis reported.

The germline CDR1 and CDR2 sequences are LGHNA and YSLEER. V dropped 5 bases and J dropped 4 bases, with 9 bases sitting between them. CDR3 length: 13 amino acids. Whole-study results and caveats: For most TCR sequences rarity was the rule, although some public TCRs occurred in many donors. Altogether, 150 to 200 TCR beta chains were recorded as cytomegalovirus-associated.

Measured with immunoSEQ multiplex PCR; TCRdb has only the in-frame clones, and not every one. The repertoire holds more than 300,000 clones, with roughly 90% as singletons. The sequence came from a young woman in good health and CMV-seronegative. Material: PBMCs. V is TRBV4-3 and J is TRBJ2-1; possible D gene TRBD2, 6 bases. The CDR3 loop is CASSRDFYNEQFF. CDR3 DNA: TGCGCCAGCAGCAGGGACTTTTACAATGAGCAGTTCTTC.